Reported below is one T cell receptor beta chain. These data belong to a study of blood T cell repertoires in COVID-19. The wider study: The United States, Italy and Spain provided the acute and convalescent COVID-19 samples. From T cells, B-cell-depleted T cells, or PBMCs came the material, which was cDNA or gDNA.

Produced via immunoSEQ multiplex PCR; TCRdb's table is partial and in-frame only. This table holds more than 25,000 clones, about nine tenths found once. The CDR3 contains 16 residues. Germline CDR1 reads LGHDT; CDR2 reads YNNKEL (reference sequence). The junction had 7 bases not matched to a gene; V was cut back by 4 bases and J by 3 bases. This chain joins TRBV3-1 (or the pseudogene TRBV3-2) and TRBJ2-7, with 12 bases matching TRBD2. The sequencing sample was made of peripheral blood. This receptor was identified in a human donor with active COVID-19. The donor label of this sample is uncertain. The CDR3 DNA reads as TGTGCCAGCAGCCCCCCCGGACTAGCGGGGCGCTACGAGCAGTACTTC. It yields the protein CASSPPGLAGRYEQYF.